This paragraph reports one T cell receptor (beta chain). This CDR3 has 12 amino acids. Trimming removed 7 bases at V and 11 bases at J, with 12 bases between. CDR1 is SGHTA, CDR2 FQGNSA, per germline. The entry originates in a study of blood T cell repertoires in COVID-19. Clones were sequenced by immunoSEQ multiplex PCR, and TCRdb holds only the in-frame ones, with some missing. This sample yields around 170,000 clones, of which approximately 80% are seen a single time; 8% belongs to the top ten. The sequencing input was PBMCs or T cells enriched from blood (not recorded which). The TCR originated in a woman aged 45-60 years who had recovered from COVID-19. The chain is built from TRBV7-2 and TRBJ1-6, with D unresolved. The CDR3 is CASNSPFTPLHF. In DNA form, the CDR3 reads TGTGCCAGCAACTCCCCCTTCACACCCCTCCACTTT.